Shown below are 17 T cell receptor beta chains from a single sample sequenced in a study of T cell clones after liver transplantation. Measured with immunoSEQ multiplex PCR; TCRdb has only the in-frame clones, and not every one. This sample has 20,000 to 30,000 clones, with around three quarters found just once. The sample was CD4+ T cells from blood, taken before liver transplant. Receptors originate from a human donor who received a liver transplant.

The rearrangement links TRBV28 to TRBJ1-1; D ambiguous. The CDR3 consists of 14 residues. Germline loops: CDR1 MDHEN, CDR2 SYDVKM. Trimming stripped 1 base from V and 0 bases from J, with 6 bases between. CDR3 nucleotide sequence: TGTGCCAGCAGTTTATATCAGGTGAACACTGAAGCTTTCTTT. Its protein product is CASSLYQVNTEAFF.

This sequence joins TRBV4-3 and TRBJ1-1; no clear D. The germline V gene has CDR1 LGHNA and CDR2 YSLEER. With 0 bases removed from V and 1 base from J, the gap between germline ends came to 3 bases. CDR3 size: 13 residues. The CDR3 is CASSQDRNTEAFF. The CDR3 nucleotides read TGCGCCAGCAGCCAAGACAGGAACACTGAAGCTTTCTTT.

The rearrangement joins TRBV7-4 to TRBJ2-3, with D perhaps TRBD1 (6 bases). Looked up from germline, CDR1 is SGHVT and CDR2 is SQSDAQ. This CDR3 has 16 residues. Trimming removed 1 base from V and 2 bases from J, with 13 bases in between. CDR3 amino acids: CASSLEGQHYTDTQYF. In DNA, the CDR3 is TGTGCCAGCAGCTTAGAAGGACAGCATTACACAGATACGCAGTATTTT.

V usage is TRBV9 and J usage is TRBJ2-3; D gene uncertain. Germline loops: CDR1 SGDLS, CDR2 YYNGEE. The CDR3 extends over 15 amino acids. Trimming removed 0 bases from V and 1 base from J, with 9 bases in between. CDR3 in amino acids: CASSVGSLGTDTQYF. Here the CDR3 DNA reads TGTGCCAGCAGCGTAGGTAGCCTTGGCACAGATACGCAGTATTTT.

The V call is TRBV5-6, the J call TRBJ2-2, with 8 bases aligning to TRBD1. The CDR3 length is 13 residues. Germline V CDR1 and CDR2: SGHDT, YYEEEE. J gave up 6 bases and V 7 bases, and 5 bases lay outside the gene matches. The CDR3 region has the DNA TGTGCCAGCTTCCTACAGGGGGCCGGGGAGCTGTTTTTT. This translates into CASFLQGAGELFF. The complete variable domain, with remaining parts taken from reference TRBV5-6 and TRBJ2-2, reads DAGVTQSPTHLIKTRGQQVTLRCSPKSGHDTVSWYQQALGQGPQFIFQYYEEEERQRGNFPDRFSGHQFPNYSSELNVNALLLGDSALYLCASFLQGAGELFFGEGSRLTVL.

This clone was found once. This chain links TRBV10-3 with TRBJ1-4; 7 nucleotides align to TRBD1. Germline trimming cut 7 bases from V and 7 bases from J; bases unmatched to any gene: 6. Per germline, CDR1 ENHRY and CDR2 SYGVKD. The CDR3 spans 13 residues. This CDR3 reads CAITRGHGEKLFF. The CDR3 DNA reads TGTGCCATCACGAGGGGGCACGGTGAAAAACTGTTTTTT.

V is TRBV5-8 and J is TRBJ2-2; D is ambiguous. Germline V gene lookup returns CDR1 SGHTS and CDR2 YDEGEE. Trimming took 2 bases from V and 6 from J, leaving 11 bases between them. The CDR3 covers 14 residues. This CDR3 reads CASSFLVVAGELFF. The CDR3 DNA reads TGTGCCAGCAGCTTTTTGGTCGTAGCCGGGGAGCTGTTTTTT. The whole variable domain, filled in from reference TRBV5-8 and TRBJ2-2, reads EAGVTQSPTHLIKTRGQQATLRCSPISGHTSVYWYQQALGLGLQFLLWYDEGEERNRGNFPPRFSGRQFPNYSSELNVNALELEDSALYLCASSFLVVAGELFFGEGSRLTVL.

The chain is built from TRBV6-5 and TRBJ2-3; D possibly corresponds to TRBD2 (6 bases). Trimming took 11 bases from V and 4 from J, leaving 19 bases between them. Germline-derived CDR1 and CDR2 are MNHEY and SVGAGI. The CDR3 loop spans 14 amino acids. Here the CDR3 reads CASAPRGDADTQYF. In DNA form, the CDR3 reads TGTGCCTCTGCTCCGCGGGGAGACGCAGATACGCAGTATTTT.

This chain links TRBV19 with TRBJ1-2; D call uncertain. This CDR3 region has 13 residues. V shed 0 bases and J shed 5 bases, with 7 bases lying between them. The germline V gene encodes CDR1 LNHDA and CDR2 SQIVND (reference sequence). CDR3 bases: TGTGCCAGTAGTATAGAAGAGACTTATGGCTACACCTTC. Translating it yields CASSIEETYGYTF.

V and J are TRBV6-5 and TRBJ2-1; 9 bases are a match to TRBD2. The CDR3 covers 14 residues. V shed 5 bases and J 2 bases; nucleotides not matched to a gene: 1. CDR1 is MNHEY, CDR2 SVGAGI, per germline. The CDR3 here is CASSERGAYNEQFF. The CDR3 region has the DNA TGTGCCAGCAGTGAGCGGGGGGCCTACAATGAGCAGTTCTTC.

This chain uses TRBV11-3 with TRBJ2-1; D perhaps matches TRBD1 (7 bases). Germline CDR1 is SGHNT and CDR2 is YENEEA. V gave up 5 bases and J gave up 5 bases, with 28 bases separating them. This CDR3 has 19 amino acids. DNA of the CDR3: TGTGCCAGCAGCCACATGGGACAGTGGGGGTGGCGGGACAACAATGAGCAGTTCTTC. Its protein product is CASSHMGQWGWRDNNEQFF.

This chain uses TRBV4-1 with TRBJ1-3; TRBD1 aligns across 11 bases. The CDR3 extends over 18 amino acids. V lost 4 bases and J lost 3; bases outside the gene matches: 11. In germline, CDR1 is MGHRA, CDR2 YSYEKL. The CDR3 loop reads CASSLDGQGAAGGNTIYF. CDR3 nucleotides: TGCGCCAGCAGCCTTGATGGACAGGGGGCGGCGGGTGGAAACACCATATATTTT.

The chain recombines TRBV6-5 with TRBJ2-1; 11 nucleotides agree with TRBD2. The CDR3 sequence is 15 residues long. The junction had 4 bases not matched to a gene; V was cut back by 5 bases and J by 4 bases. Per the germline V gene, CDR1 is MNHEY and CDR2 is SVGAGI. The CDR3 DNA follows: TGTGCCAGCAGTAAACTAGCGGGAGTGTACAATGAGCAGTTCTTC. Translated, it gives CASSKLAGVYNEQFF.

The chain is built from TRBV4-3 and TRBJ1-1; D call uncertain. V dropped 0 bases and J dropped 2 bases, with 10 bases sitting between them. Germline CDR1 and CDR2: LGHNA and YSLEER. CDR3 length: 15 amino acids. CDR3 DNA sequence: TGCGCCAGCAGCCAAGATGGTGTTGGTAACACTGAAGCTTTCTTT. Its protein is CASSQDGVGNTEAFF.

The DNA for the CDR3 is TGTGCCAGCAGTTCTGGCCAGGGACAGGGCTCTGGGGCCAACGTCCTGACTTTC. Residues: CASSSGQGQGSGANVLTF. V gene TRBV2 combines with J gene TRBJ2-6; 9 bases agree with TRBD1. Germline values: CDR1 SNHLY, CDR2 FYNNEI. CDR3 size: 18 residues. V shed 5 bases, J shed 0 bases, and the junction held 8 bases outside the gene matches.

The chain has TRBV27 and TRBJ1-1; possibly TRBD1 for D (6 bases). V was pared by 6 bases and J by 4 bases, with 12 bases between. The CDR3 covers 13 residues. Germline CDR1 and CDR2: MNHEY and SMNVEV (reference sequence). The CDR3 DNA sequence: TGTGCCAGCAGATTACAGGGCCGCACTGAAGCTTTCTTT. Its protein product is CASRLQGRTEAFF.

This rearrangement joins TRBV4-3 to TRBJ1-2, with unresolved D. Germline V lookup: CDR1 LGHNA, CDR2 YSLEER. The CDR3 has 15 amino acids. V was trimmed by 2 bases and J by 0 bases, leaving 10 bases between them. CDR3 nucleotides: TGCGCCAGCAGCCAACAAGCAAGCACTAACTATGGCTACACCTTC. Protein: CASSQQASTNYGYTF.